This TCR beta chain was identified in a study of vaccination and CD4 T cells after COVID-19. The wider study: For post-vaccine samples, collection took place a median approximately 78 days after dose two, ranging from 14 to 241. Culture controls were given either a CEFX pool, an HIV-1 Nef pool, or no peptide.

Regarding treatment: approximately 10-day PBMC culture with coronavirus spike peptide pools or control peptides (ViraFEST assay). Whole-study findings and limits: A median of around 90% of reactive clones, in convalescent patients, became evident only post-vaccination.

Cultured CD4+ T cell DNA underwent sequencing with the Oncomine TCR Beta short-read assay. MiXCR, run by TCRdb on the PCR reads, gives a single entry per CDR3 protein. In the table there are roughly 20,000 distinct CDR3 sequences, about 32% of which are singletons. Worth noting for this clonotype: Its matching antigen is unknown.

V was shortened by 1 base and J by 5 bases, with 6 bases between the two germline ends. The CDR3 is made up of 12 amino acids. Germline lookup yields CDR1 SGHTA and CDR2 FQGNSA. This rearrangement joins TRBV7-2 to TRBJ2-7; D may be TRBD2 (5 bases). Sequenced material: cultured CD4+ T cells from blood. The clonotype comes from a human donor with COVID-19. The CDR3 sequence: CASSLGRDEQYF. The CDR3, as DNA: TGTGCCAGCAGCTTAGGGCGGGACGAGCAGTACTTC.